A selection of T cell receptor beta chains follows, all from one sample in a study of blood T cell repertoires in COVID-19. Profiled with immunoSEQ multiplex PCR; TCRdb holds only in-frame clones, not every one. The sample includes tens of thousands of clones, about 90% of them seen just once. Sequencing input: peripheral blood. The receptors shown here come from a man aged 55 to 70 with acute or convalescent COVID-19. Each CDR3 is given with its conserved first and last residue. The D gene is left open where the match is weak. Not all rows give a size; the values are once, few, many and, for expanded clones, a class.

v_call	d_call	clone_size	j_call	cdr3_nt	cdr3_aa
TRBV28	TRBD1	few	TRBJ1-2	TGTGCCAGCAGTTTGGGGAACCTTCGACAGGGGGCGGAAGGCTACACCTTC	CASSLGNLRQGAEGYTF
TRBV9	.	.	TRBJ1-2	TGTGCCAGCAGCGTTATGGCAGGGGCTGGCTACACCTTC	CASSVMAGAGYTF
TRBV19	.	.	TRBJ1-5	TGTGCCAGTAGTACCCCCCGCGGTCGGAATCAGCCCCAGCATTTT	CASSTPRGRNQPQHF
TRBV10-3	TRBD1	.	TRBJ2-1	TGTGCCATCAGTGGGGACAGAACCTACAATGAGCAGTTCTTC	CAISGDRTYNEQFF
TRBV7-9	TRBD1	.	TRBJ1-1	TGTGCCAGCAGCATTACAGGGGTTGGCACTGAAGCTTTCTTT	CASSITGVGTEAFF
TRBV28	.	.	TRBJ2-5	TGTGCCAGCAGTACACTCCGCGGGGGCAGGGGAGAAAGGGAGACCCAGTACTTC	CASSTLRGGRGERETQYF
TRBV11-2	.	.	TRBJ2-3	TGTGCCAGCAGCCCCCCGGTCCCTCCTCTGGATACGCAGTATTTT	CASSPPVPPLDTQYF
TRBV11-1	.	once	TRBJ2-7	TGTGCCAGCAGCTTAATGGTTACAGCATCCTACGAGCAGTACTTC	CASSLMVTASYEQYF
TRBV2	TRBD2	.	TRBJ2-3	TGTGCCAGCAGTGGCGGGCGGGAGCCAAACACAGATACGCAGTATTTT	CASSGGREPNTDTQYF
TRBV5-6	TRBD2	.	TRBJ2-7	TGTGCCAGCAGTCCTGGACTAGCGGGAGTTGAGTCCTACGAGCAGTACTTC	CASSPGLAGVESYEQYF
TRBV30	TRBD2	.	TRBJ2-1	TGTGCCTGGAGTGAGACTAGCGGCTACAATGAGCAGTTCTTC	CAWSETSGYNEQFF
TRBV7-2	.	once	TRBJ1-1	TGTGCCAGCAGCTTCGTAGAGAACACTGAAGCTTTCTTT	CASSFVENTEAFF
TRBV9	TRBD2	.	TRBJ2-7	TGTGCCAGCAGCCCGGGGACTAGCGGAGAGCAGTACTTC	CASSPGTSGEQYF
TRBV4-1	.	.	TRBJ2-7	TGCGCCAGCAGCTGGAGGAGCTCCTACGAGCAGTACTTC	CASSWRSSYEQYF
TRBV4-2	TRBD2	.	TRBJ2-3	TGTGCCAGCAGCCAAGATGGGACTAGCGGGAGGTTGGATACGCAGTATTTT	CASSQDGTSGRLDTQYF
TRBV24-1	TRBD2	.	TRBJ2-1	TGTGCCACCAGTGACCCTAGCGGGAGGGAAGAGCAGTTCTTC	CATSDPSGREEQFF
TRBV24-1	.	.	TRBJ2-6	TGTGCCACCAGTGACCCACAGGGTTCTGGGGCCAACGTCCTGACTTTC	CATSDPQGSGANVLTF
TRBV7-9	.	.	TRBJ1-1	TGTGCCAGCAGCTTAGCGGTCAGGAACACTGAAGCTTTCTTT	CASSLAVRNTEAFF
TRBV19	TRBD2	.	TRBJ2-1	TGTGCCAGTATGGGCCTAGCGGGAGGATTAGAGCAGTTCTTC	CASMGLAGGLEQFF
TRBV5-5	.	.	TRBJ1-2	TGTGCCAGCAGCTTGGTTCCGTCAGGGGAGTATGGCTACACCTTC	CASSLVPSGEYGYTF
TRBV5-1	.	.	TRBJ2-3	TGCGCCAGCAGCTTGGGACTAGTGTCGTCGGTATCTAGCACAGATACGCAGTATTTT	CASSLGLVSSVSSTDTQYF
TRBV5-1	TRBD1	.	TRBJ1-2	TGCGCCAGCAGCTTGGAGGCCAGGGGGCAGGAAACGCACGGCTACACCTTC	CASSLEARGQETHGYTF
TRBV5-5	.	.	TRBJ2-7	TGTGCCAGCAGCTTGCAGGGATCCTACGAGCAGTACTTC	CASSLQGSYEQYF
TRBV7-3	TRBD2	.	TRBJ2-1	TGTGCCAGCAGCTTTATACTAGCGGGATACAATGAGCAGTTCTTC	CASSFILAGYNEQFF
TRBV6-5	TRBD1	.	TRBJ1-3	TGTGCCAGCAGTTGGGACAGCTCTGGAAACACCATATATTTT	CASSWDSSGNTIYF
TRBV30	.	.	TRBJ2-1	TGTGCCAAACGGGACAACCGGGGCTCCTACAATGAGCAGTTCTTC	CAKRDNRGSYNEQFF
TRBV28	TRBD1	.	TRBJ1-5	TGTGCCAGCAGCATCTCGGGACAGGGTACAGGTCAGCCCCAGCATTTT	CASSISGQGTGQPQHF
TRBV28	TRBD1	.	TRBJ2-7	TGTGCCAGCAGTTTATCTTGGGACAGGGTGGACGAGCAGTACTTC	CASSLSWDRVDEQYF
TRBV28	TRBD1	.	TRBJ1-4	TGTGCCAGTTCGACAGGGGCAAATGAAAAACTGTTTTTT	CASSTGANEKLFF
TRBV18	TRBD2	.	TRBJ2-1	TGTGCCAGCTCACCTCGGACTAGCGGGAGGGCCGGGGCCAATGAGCAGTTCTTC	CASSPRTSGRAGANEQFF
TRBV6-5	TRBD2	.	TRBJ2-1	TGTGCCAGCACCGGGACTAGCGGAACCTTCAATGAGCAGTTCTTC	CASTGTSGTFNEQFF
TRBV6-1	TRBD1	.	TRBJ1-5	TGTGCCAGCAGTGGGGGGACAGGGGCCGGAGGTCAGCCCCAGCATTTT	CASSGGTGAGGQPQHF
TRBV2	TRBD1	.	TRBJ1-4	TGTGCCAGCTATCCGGGACAGGGGGCTTGGAATGAAAAACTGTTTTTT	CASYPGQGAWNEKLFF